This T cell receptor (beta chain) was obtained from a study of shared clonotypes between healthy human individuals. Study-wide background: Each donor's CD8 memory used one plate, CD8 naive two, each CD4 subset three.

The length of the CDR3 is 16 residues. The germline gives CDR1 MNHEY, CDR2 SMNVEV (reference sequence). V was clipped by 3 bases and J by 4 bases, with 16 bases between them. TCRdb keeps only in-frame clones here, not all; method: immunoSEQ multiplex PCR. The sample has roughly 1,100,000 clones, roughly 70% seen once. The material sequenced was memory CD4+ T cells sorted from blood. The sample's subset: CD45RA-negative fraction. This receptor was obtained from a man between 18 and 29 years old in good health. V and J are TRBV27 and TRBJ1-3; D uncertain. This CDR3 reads CASSFSGETSGNTIYF. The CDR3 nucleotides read TGTGCCAGCAGTTTTTCTGGGGAGACGTCCGGAAACACCATATATTTT.